The clone carrying this T cell receptor (beta chain) was observed once. The entry originates in a study of shared clonotypes between healthy human individuals. With V trimmed by 5 bases and J by 6 bases, 4 bases remained unmatched. Germline V gene data show CDR1 as LNHDA and CDR2 as SQIVND (reference sequence). CDR3 length: 13 amino acids. The data were produced by immunoSEQ multiplex PCR, yet TCRdb's version contains in-frame clones alone and is incomplete. The sample has over a million clones; 96% are singletons. V is TRBV19 and J is TRBJ2-3; 8 nucleotides line up with TRBD1. The sequence derives from a man aged 25-45 years in good health. The sequenced material came from naive CD4+ T cells sorted from blood. Stated subset: CD45RA+ positively selected. The CDR3 region is CASSQRQGDTQYF. The CDR3 DNA reads TGTGCCAGTAGTCAGCGACAGGGGGATACGCAGTATTTT.